This paragraph reports one T cell receptor (beta chain). Antigen specificity is unknown. Data came from immunoSEQ multiplex PCR; TCRdb stores just in-frame clones and leaves some out. The sample has tens of thousands of clones; about 76% are singletons. The data originate from a study of PD-1 blockade in mismatch repair-deficient tumors. Overall study results and limits: Tumor-resident clones, often absent from pretreatment blood, expanded after pembrolizumab and then contracted.

Mismatch repair deficiency was confirmed in all patients, by PCR or immunohistochemistry. Source: peripheral blood, taken 4 weeks after starting pembrolizumab. This TCR was recovered from an adult with mismatch repair-deficient cancer.

CDR3 in amino acids: CASSLQGQGGELFF. CDR3 in DNA: TGCGCCAGCAGCTTGCAGGGACAGGGCGGGGAGCTGTTTTTT. This chain uses TRBV5-1 with TRBJ2-2; TRBD1 matches at 9 bases. The CDR3 is 14 residues long. V lost 1 base to trimming and J lost 7 bases; unmatched junction nucleotides: 2. The germline CDR1 and CDR2 sequences are SGHRS and YFSETQ.